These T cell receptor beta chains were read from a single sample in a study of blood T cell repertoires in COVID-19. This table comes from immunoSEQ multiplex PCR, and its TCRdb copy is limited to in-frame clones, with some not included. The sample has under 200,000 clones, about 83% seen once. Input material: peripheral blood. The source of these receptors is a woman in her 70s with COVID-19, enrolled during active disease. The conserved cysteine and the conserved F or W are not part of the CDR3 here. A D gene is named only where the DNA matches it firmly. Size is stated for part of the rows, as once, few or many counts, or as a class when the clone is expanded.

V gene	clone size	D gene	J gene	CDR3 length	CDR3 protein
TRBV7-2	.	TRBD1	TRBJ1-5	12	ASSLRQGNQPQH
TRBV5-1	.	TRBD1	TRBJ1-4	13	ASSFGGQQNEKLF
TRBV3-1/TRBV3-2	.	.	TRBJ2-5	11	ASSRSGQETQY
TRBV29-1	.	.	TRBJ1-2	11	SVDSGLNYGYT
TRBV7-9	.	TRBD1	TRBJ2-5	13	ASSLGQGSGETQY
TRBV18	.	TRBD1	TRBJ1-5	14	ASSPNPGGSNQPQH
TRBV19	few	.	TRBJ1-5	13	ASSRSEQGRQPQH
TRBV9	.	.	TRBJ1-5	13	ASSADSAGNQPQH
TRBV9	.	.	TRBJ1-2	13	ASSVGAGQNYGYT
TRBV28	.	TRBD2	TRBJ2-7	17	ASSFPESPGLAGLEEQY
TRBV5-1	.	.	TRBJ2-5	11	ASSLGQSETQY
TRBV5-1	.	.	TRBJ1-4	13	ASSLGQLANEKLF
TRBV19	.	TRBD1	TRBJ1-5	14	ASRDRGLISNQPQH
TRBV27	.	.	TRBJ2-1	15	ASSLIGGGTKGNEQF
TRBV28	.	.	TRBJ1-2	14	ASSLESNSGSYGYT
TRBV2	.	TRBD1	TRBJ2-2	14	ASRAGTGVGTGELF
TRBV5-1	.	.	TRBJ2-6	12	ASSEATGANVLT
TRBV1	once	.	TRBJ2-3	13	TSSQDPGLPDTQY
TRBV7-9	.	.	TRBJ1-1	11	ASSFPQGSEAF
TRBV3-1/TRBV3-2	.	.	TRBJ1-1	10	ASSHSNTEAF
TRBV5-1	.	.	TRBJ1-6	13	ASAARGGRGSPLH
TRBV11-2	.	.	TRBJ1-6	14	ASSFPPGMDNSPLH
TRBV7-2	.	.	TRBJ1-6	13	ASSSTWGAHSPLH
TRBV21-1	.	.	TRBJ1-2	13	ASSKGEGPNYGYT
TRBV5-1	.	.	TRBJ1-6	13	ASSLEGVENSPLH
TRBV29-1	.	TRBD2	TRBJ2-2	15	SVDLPGLAGVTGELF
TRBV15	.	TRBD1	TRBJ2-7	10	ATSRDRTGHH
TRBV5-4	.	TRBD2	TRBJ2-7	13	ASSLGGGANYEQY
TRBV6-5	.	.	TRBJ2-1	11	ASGLDRYNEQF
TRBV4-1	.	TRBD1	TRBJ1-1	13	ASSLGRDRNTEAF
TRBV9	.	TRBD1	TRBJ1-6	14	ASSRKRGQDLRALH
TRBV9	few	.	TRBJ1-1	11	ASSVFTNTEAF
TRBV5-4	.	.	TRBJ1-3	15	ASSRGGQVLSGNTIY
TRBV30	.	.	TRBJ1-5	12	AWRTTGDNQPQH
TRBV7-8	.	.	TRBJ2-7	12	ASSQGPGFYEQY
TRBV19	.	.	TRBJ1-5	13	ASSIVGGAGQPQH
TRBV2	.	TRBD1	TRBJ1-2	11	ASKSTGGAGYT
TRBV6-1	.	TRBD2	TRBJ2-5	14	ASSVFSGGAGETQY
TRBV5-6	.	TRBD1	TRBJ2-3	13	ASSPTGGVTDTQY
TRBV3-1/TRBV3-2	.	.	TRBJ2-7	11	ASSQGSGNEQY
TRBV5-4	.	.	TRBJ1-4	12	ASSSGTRNEKLF
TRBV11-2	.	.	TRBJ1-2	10	ASSLLGDGYT
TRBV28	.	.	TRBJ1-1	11	ASSSFRTFRAF
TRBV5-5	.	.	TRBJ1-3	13	ASSGSGTPGNTIY
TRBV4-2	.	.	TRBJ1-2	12	ASSQVLNSYGYT
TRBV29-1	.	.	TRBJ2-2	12	SVAPGVYTGELF
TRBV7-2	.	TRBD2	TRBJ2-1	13	ASSSRSGGAYEQF
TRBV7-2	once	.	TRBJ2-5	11	ASSSEGGETQY
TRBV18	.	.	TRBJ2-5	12	ASSPSGIGETQY
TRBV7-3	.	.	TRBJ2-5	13	ASSLRGAYQETQY
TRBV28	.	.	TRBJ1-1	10	ASVGANTEAF
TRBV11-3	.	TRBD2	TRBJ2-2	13	ASSLFASGTGELF